The T cell receptor beta chain described here comes from a study of cytomegalovirus exposure and HLA in healthy donors. General study findings and limits: Most sequenced TCRs were rare (though some public TCRs occurred in many donors).

The PCR ran on 60 Vbeta and 13 Jbeta primers. This table comes from immunoSEQ multiplex PCR, and its TCRdb copy is limited to in-frame clones, with some not included. This sample carries about 140,000 clones, approximately 72% of them seen once, and the ten largest clones take 5.5% to 7%. The germline V gene has CDR1 SGHRS and CDR2 YFSETQ. Trimming stripped 0 bases from V and 1 base from J, with 7 bases between. This CDR3 is built from 14 residues. In the case of this clone: What it binds is unknown.

This chain uses TRBV5-1 with TRBJ1-1; D not resolved. This clonotype originated in a woman aged 60-75 years in good health and CMV-seronegative. The sequencing sample was made of PBMCs. This CDR3 reads CASSLDNRNTEAFF. Written as DNA, the CDR3 is TGCGCCAGCAGCTTGGATAACAGGAACACTGAAGCTTTCTTT.